This is a list of T cell receptor beta chains from one sample in a study of PD-1 blockade in classical Hodgkin lymphoma. TCRdb keeps only in-frame clones here, not all; method: immunoSEQ multiplex PCR. This sample has around 30,000 clones, with 75% to 90% found just once. The sequenced sample consisted of CD4+ T cells from blood. Every receptor here comes from a human donor with classical Hodgkin lymphoma. CDR3s include the opening cysteine and the closing phenylalanine or tryptophan. A D gene is named only where the DNA matches it firmly. Clone size appears in some rows only: once, few, many, or a class for an expanded clone.

clone size	V gene	J gene	D gene	CDR3 DNA	CDR3 protein
-	TRBV7-2	TRBJ1-1	TRBD1	TGTGCCAGCAGCTTGACCGGGACAGGGAACACTGAAGCTTTCTTT	CASSLTGTGNTEAFF
-	TRBV5-6	TRBJ1-5	-	TGTGCCAGCAGCCGATACGCGCGTGAGCCCCAGCATTTT	CASSRYAREPQHF
-	TRBV6-5	TRBJ2-5	TRBD2	TGTGCCAGCAGTTACTCGAGCGCGGGGGGGCAAGAGACCCAGTACTTC	CASSYSSAGGQETQYF
-	TRBV6-1	TRBJ2-7	-	TGTGCCAGCATGCGGCAGGTCTCCTACGAGCAGTACTTC	CASMRQVSYEQYF
-	TRBV18	TRBJ1-2	TRBD1	TGTGCCAGCTCATCCCAGCGACAGGGTTCCGGCTATGGCTACACCTTC	CASSSQRQGSGYGYTF
-	TRBV4-3	TRBJ2-2	TRBD2	TGCGCCAGCAGCCCGGCGATGACTAGCGTAGTAACCGGGGAGCTGTTTTTT	CASSPAMTSVVTGELFF
-	TRBV10-3	TRBJ1-2	TRBD1	TGTGCCATCAGGGGGCTGGGGACAGGGCACTATGGCTACACCTTC	CAIRGLGTGHYGYTF
few	TRBV28	TRBJ2-7	-	TGTGCCAGCTGGGCCAGCTCCTACGAGCAGTACTTC	CASWASSYEQYF
-	TRBV6-6	TRBJ1-5	TRBD1	TGTGCCAGCAGACCCTTTGGACAGGGTTGGCAGCCCCAGCATTTT	CASRPFGQGWQPQHF
-	TRBV2	TRBJ2-5	TRBD1	TGTGCCAGCGGACCACAGGGGGGAGGAGAGACCCAGTACTTC	CASGPQGGGETQYF